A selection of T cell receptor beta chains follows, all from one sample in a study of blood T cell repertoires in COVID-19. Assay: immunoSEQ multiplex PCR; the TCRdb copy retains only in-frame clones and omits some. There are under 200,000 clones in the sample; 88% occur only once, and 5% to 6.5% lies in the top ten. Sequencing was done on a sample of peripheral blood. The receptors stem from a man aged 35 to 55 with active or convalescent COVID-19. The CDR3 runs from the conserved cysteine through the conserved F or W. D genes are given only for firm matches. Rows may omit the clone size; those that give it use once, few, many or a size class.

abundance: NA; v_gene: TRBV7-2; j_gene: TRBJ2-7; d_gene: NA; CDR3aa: CASSSRWTVTSYEQYF; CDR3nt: TGTGCCAGCAGCTCAAGATGGACAGTGACCTCCTACGAGCAGTACTTC
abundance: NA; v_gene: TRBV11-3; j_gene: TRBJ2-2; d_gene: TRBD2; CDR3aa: CASSLSSGREGTGELFF; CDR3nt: TGTGCCAGCAGCTTATCTAGCGGGAGGGAGGGCACCGGGGAGCTGTTTTTT
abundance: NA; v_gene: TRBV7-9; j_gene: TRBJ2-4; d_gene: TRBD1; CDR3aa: CASSASPGQAKDIQYF; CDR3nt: TGTGCCAGCAGCGCCTCTCCGGGACAGGCTAAGGACATTCAGTACTTC
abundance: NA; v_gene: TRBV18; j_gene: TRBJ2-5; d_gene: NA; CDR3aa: CASSTVSGEETQYF; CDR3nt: TGTGCCAGCTCAACGGTGTCCGGAGAGGAGACCCAGTACTTC
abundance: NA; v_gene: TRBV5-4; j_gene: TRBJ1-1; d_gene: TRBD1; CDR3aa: CASSRTGEGTEAFF; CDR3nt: TGTGCCAGCAGCCGGACAGGGGAGGGCACTGAAGCTTTCTTT
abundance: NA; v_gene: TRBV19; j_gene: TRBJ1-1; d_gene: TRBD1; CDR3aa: CASSPGTGVGSTEAFF; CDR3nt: TGTGCCAGTAGTCCCGGGACAGGGGTGGGGAGCACTGAAGCTTTCTTT
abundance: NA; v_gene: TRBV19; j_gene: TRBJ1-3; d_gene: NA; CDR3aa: CASSIRVFGSSSGNTIYF; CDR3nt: TGTGCCAGTAGTATACGGGTTTTCGGAAGTAGCTCTGGAAACACCATATATTTT
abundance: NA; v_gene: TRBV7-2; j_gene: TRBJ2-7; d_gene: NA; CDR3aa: CASSRAYEQYF; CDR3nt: TGTGCCAGCAGCCGGGCCTACGAGCAGTACTTC
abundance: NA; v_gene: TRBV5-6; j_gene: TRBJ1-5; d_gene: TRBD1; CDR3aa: CASSQSGQGVNQPQHF; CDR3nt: TGTGCCAGCAGCCAGTCTGGACAGGGGGTCAATCAGCCCCAGCATTTT
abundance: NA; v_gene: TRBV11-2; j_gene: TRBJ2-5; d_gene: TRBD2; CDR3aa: CASRPLAEGETQYF; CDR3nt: TGTGCCAGCCGACCACTAGCGGAAGGAGAGACCCAGTACTTC
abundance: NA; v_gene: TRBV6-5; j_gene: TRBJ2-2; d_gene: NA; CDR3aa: CASRPSENTGELFF; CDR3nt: TGTGCCAGCAGGCCTAGCGAGAACACCGGGGAGCTGTTTTTT
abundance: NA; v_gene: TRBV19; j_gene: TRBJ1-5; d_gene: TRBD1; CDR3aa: CASSIGDREYSNQPQHF; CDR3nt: TGTGCCAGTAGTATTGGAGACAGGGAATATAGCAATCAGCCCCAGCATTTT
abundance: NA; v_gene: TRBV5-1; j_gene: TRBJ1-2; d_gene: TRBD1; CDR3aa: CASSLEGADGYTF; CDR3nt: TGCGCCAGCAGCTTGGAGGGGGCCGATGGCTACACCTTC
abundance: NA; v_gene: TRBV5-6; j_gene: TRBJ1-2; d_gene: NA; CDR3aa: CASSGKNYGYTF; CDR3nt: TGTGCCAGTTCAGGGAAGAACTATGGCTACACCTTC
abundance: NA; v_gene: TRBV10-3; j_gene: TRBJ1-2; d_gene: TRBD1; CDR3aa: CAISGPGTDGYTF; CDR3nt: TGTGCCATCAGTGGGCCCGGGACAGATGGCTACACCTTC
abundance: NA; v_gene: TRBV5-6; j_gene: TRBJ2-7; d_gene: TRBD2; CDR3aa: CASSLKTSGRNEQYF; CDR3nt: TGTGCCAGCAGCCTTAAAACTAGCGGGAGGAATGAGCAGTACTTC
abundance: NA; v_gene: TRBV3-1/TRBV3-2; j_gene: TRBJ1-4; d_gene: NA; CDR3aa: CASSSLGEKLFF; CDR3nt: TGTGCCAGCAGCTCACTAGGGGAAAAACTGTTTTTT
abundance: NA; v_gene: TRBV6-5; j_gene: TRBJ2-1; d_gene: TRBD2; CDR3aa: CASSYFSGGSYNEQFF; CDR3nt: TGTGCCAGCAGTTACTTCTCGGGAGGAAGCTACAATGAGCAGTTCTTC
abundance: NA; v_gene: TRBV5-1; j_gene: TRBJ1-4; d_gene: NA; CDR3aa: CASTGSWGVNEKLFF; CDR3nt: TGCGCCAGCACCGGATCCTGGGGCGTTAATGAAAAACTGTTTTTT
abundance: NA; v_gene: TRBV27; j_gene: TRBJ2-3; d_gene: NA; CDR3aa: CASSPGLGSPQYF; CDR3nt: TGTGCCAGCAGTCCGGGACTGGGGAGTCCGCAGTATTTT
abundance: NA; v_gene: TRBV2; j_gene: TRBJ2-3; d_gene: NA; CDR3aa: CASSERSPGMRADTQYF; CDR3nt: TGTGCCAGCAGTGAACGGAGCCCCGGGATGAGGGCAGATACGCAGTATTTT
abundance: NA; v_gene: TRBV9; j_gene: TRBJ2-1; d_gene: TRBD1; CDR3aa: CASSENRGLPEQFF; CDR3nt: TGTGCCAGCAGCGAAAACAGGGGGCTCCCTGAGCAGTTCTTC
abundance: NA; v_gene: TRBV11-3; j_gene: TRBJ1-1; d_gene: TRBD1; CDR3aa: CASSMGQTMNTEAFF; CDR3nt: TGTGCCAGCAGCATGGGACAGACTATGAACACTGAAGCTTTCTTT
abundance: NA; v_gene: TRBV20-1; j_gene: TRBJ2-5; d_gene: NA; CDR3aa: CSAGSQTQYF; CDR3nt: TGCAGTGCTGGGAGTCAGACCCAGTACTTC
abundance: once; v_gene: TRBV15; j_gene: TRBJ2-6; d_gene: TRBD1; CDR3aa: CATSSWGTGAGANVLTF; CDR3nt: TGTGCCACCAGCAGTTGGGGGACAGGGGCTGGGGCCAACGTCCTGACTTTC
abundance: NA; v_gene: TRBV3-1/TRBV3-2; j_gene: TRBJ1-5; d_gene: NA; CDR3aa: CASSQEAGRDQPQHF; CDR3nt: TGTGCCAGCAGCCAAGAGGCGGGTAGGGATCAGCCCCAGCATTTT
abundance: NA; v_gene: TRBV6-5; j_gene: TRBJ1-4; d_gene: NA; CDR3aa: CASSYDRAYEKLFF; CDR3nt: TGTGCCAGCAGTTACGACAGAGCCTATGAAAAACTGTTTTTT
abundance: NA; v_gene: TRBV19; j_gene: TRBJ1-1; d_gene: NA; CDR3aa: CASSSPGDLTEAFF; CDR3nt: TGTGCCAGTAGTAGTCCAGGGGACCTTACTGAAGCTTTCTTT
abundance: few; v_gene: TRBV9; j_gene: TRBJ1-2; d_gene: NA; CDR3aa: CASSVSPGDYGYTF; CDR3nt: TGTGCCAGCAGCGTATCTCCAGGGGACTATGGCTACACCTTC
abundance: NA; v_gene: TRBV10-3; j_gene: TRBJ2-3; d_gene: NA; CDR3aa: CAISESVGGSTDTQYF; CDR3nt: TGTGCCATCAGTGAGTCGGTTGGAGGATCCACAGATACGCAGTATTTT
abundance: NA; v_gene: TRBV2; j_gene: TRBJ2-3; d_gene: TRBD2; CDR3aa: CASRGGSSGGTDTQYF; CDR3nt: TGTGCCAGCAGAGGAGGGTCTAGCGGAGGCACAGATACGCAGTATTTT
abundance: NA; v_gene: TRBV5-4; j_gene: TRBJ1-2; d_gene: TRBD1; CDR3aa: CASSLPDRGDGYTF; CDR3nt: TGTGCCAGCAGCTTACCTGACAGGGGGGATGGCTACACCTTC
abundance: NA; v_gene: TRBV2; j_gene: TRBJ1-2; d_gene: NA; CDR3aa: CASEEQAGLMRGYTF; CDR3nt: TGTGCCAGCGAAGAGCAGGCCGGACTCATGCGGGGCTACACCTTC
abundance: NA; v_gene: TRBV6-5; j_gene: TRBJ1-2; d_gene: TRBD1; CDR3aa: CASTALDRTAGGYTF; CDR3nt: TGTGCCAGCACCGCCTTGGACAGGACAGCCGGTGGCTACACCTTC
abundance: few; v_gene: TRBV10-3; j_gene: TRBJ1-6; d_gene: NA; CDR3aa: CAIKQGDSPLHF; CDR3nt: TGTGCCATCAAACAGGGTGATTCACCCCTCCACTTT
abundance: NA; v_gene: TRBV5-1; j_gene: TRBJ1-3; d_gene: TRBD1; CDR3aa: CASSWRTGGESYGNTIYF; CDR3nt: TGCGCCAGCAGCTGGCGGACAGGGGGCGAGTCTTATGGAAACACCATATATTTT
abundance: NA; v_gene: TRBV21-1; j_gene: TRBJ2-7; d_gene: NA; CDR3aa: CASSKVDIDLYEQYF; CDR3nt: TGTGCCAGCAGCAAAGTTGACATCGACCTTTACGAGCAGTACTTC
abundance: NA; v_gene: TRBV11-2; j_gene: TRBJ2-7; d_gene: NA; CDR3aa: CASSLVTLGGAGAYEQYF; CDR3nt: TGTGCCAGCAGCTTAGTAACCTTAGGGGGGGCAGGGGCCTACGAGCAGTACTTC
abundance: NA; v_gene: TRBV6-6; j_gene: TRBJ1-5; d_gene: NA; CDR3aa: CASSYERWGTPQHF; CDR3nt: TGTGCCAGCAGTTACGAGCGGTGGGGAACCCCCCAGCATTTT
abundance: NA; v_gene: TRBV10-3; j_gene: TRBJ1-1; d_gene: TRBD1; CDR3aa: CAISPQGDTEAFF; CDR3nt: TGTGCCATCAGTCCACAGGGGGATACTGAAGCTTTCTTT
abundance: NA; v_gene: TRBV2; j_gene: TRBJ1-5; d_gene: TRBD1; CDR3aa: CASSGRRGPSSNQPQHF; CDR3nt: TGTGCCAGCAGTGGCCGCAGGGGGCCCTCCAGCAATCAGCCCCAGCATTTT
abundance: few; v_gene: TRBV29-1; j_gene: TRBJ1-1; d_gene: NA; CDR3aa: CSVVNRQQFNTEAFF; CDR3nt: TGCAGCGTTGTAAACAGACAGCAATTTAACACTGAAGCTTTCTTT
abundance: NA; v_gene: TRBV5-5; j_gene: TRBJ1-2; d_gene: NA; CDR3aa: CASSLGPAYGYTF; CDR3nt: TGTGCCAGCAGCTTGGGGCCTGCCTATGGCTACACCTTC
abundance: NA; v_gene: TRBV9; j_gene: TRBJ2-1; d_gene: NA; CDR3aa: CASSSLPGGEQFF; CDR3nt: TGTGCCAGCAGCTCCCTCCCCGGGGGAGAGCAGTTCTTC
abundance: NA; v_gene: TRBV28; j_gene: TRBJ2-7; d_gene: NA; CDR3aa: CASRSNSLPQYF; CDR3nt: TGTGCCAGCAGATCAAACAGCCTACCGCAGTACTTC
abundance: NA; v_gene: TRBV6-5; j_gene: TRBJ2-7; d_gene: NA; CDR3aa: CASSYSTEGTEQYF; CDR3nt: TGTGCCAGCAGTTACTCCACGGAGGGAACCGAGCAGTACTTC
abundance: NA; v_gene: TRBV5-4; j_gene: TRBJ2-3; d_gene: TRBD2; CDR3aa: CASSPMAGGLGGTQYF; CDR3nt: TGTGCCAGCAGCCCGATGGCGGGGGGGCTCGGTGGTACGCAGTATTTT
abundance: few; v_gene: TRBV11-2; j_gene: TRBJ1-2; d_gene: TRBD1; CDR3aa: CASSVTQGFGYTF; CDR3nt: TGTGCCAGCAGCGTTACACAGGGGTTTGGCTACACCTTC
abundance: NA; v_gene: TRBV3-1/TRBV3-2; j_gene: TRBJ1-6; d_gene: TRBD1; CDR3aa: CASSRSSGTGVRSYNSPLHF; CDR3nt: TGTGCCAGCAGCCGATCATCCGGGACAGGGGTTAGATCCTATAATTCACCCCTCCACTTT
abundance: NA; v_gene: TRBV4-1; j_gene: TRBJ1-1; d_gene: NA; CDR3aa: CASSPQGDSTEAFF; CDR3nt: TGCGCCAGCAGCCCACAAGGGGATAGCACTGAAGCTTTCTTT
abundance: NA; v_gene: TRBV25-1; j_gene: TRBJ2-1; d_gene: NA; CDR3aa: CASSEGGRDEQFF; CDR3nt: TGTGCCAGCAGTGAAGGGGGCAGGGATGAGCAGTTCTTC
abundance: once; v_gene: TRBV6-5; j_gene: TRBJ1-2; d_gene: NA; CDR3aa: CASKPQEGYGYTF; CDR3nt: TGTGCCAGCAAACCACAGGAGGGTTATGGCTACACCTTC
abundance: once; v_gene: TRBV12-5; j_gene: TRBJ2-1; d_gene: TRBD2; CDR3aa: CASGLDGTSGGVDEQFF; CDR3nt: TGTGCTAGTGGTTTGGATGGGACTAGCGGGGGGGTGGATGAGCAGTTCTTC